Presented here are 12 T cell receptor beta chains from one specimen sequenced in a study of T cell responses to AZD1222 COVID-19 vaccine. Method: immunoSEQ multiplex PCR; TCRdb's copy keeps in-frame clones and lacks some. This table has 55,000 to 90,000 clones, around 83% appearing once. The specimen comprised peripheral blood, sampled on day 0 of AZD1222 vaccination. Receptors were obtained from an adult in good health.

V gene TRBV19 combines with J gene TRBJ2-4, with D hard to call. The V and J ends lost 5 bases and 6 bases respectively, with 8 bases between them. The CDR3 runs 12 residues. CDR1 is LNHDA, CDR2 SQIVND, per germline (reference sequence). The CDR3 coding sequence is TGTGCCAGTAGTGTCCCGGGAAACATTCAGTACTTC. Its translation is CASSVPGNIQYF.

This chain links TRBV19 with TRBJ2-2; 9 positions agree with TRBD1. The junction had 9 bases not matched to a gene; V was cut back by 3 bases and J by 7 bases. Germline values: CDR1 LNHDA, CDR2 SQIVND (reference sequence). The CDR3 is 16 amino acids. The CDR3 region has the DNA TGTGCCAGTAGTATGGGGACAGGGCCGACGGGCGGGGAGCTGTTTTTT. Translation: CASSMGTGPTGGELFF.

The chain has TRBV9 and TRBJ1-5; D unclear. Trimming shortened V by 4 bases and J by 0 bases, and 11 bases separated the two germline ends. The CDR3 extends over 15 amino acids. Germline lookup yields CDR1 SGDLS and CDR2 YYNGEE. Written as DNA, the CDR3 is TGTGCCAGCAGCCAAAGGGCGGATAGCAATCAGCCCCAGCATTTT. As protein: CASSQRADSNQPQHF.

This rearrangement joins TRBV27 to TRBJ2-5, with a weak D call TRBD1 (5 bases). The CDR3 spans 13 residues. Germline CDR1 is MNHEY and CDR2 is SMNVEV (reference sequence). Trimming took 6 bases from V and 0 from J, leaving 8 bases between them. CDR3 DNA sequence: TGTGCCAGCAGGACAGCAGACCAAGAGACCCAGTACTTC. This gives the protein CASRTADQETQYF.

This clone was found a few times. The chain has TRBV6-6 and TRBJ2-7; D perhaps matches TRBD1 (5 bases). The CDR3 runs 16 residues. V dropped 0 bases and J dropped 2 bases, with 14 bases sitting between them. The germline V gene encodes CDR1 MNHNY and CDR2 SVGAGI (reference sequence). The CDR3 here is CASSYSHPQETYEQYF. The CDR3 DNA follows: TGTGCCAGCAGTTACTCCCACCCACAGGAAACCTACGAGCAGTACTTC.

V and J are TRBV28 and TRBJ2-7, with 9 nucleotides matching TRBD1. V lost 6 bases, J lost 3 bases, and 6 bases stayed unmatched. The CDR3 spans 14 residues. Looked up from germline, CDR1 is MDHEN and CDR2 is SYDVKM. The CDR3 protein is CASSEGQGIYEQYF. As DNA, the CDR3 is TGTGCCAGCAGCGAGGGACAGGGAATCTACGAGCAGTACTTC.

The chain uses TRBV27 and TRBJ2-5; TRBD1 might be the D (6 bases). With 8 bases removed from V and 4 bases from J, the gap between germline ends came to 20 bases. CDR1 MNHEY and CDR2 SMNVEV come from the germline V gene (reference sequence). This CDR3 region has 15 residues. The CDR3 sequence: CASLRKGGLGETQYF. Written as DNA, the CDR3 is TGTGCCAGCCTACGCAAAGGGGGTTTGGGAGAGACCCAGTACTTC.

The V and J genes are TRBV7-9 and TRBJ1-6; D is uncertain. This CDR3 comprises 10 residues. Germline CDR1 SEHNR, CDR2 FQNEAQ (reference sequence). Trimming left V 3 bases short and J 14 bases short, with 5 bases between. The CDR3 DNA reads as TGTGCCAGCAGCTTGTCAGCCCTCCACTTT. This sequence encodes CASSLSALHF.

Here the CDR3 reads CASSAGSRTGNTIYF. The CDR3 coding sequence is TGTGCCAGCAGTGCGGGCAGTAGGACTGGAAACACCATATATTTT. The V call is TRBV2, the J call TRBJ1-3; D is unclear. The germline CDR1 and CDR2 sequences are SNHLY and FYNNEI. The CDR3 extends over 15 amino acids. V was trimmed by 4 bases and J by 2 bases, leaving 12 bases between them.

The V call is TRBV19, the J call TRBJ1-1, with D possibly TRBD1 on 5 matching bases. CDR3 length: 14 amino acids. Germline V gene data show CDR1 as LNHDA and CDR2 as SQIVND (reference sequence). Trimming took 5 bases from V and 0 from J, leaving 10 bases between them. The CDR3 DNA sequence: TGTGCCAGTAGTGCGGGACTCCTGAACACTGAAGCTTTCTTT. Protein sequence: CASSAGLLNTEAFF. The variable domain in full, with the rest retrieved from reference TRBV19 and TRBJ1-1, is DGGITQSPKYLFRKEGQNVTLSCEQNLNHDAMYWYRQDPGQGLRLIYYSQIVNDFQKGDIAEGYSVSREKKESFPLTVTSAQKNPTAFYLCASSAGLLNTEAFFGQGTRLTVV.

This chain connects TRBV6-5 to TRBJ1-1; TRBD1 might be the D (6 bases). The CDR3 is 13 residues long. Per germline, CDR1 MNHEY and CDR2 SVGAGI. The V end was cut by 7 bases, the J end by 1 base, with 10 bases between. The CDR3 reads CASILTGNTEAFF. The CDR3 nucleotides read TGTGCCAGCATCTTGACAGGGAACACTGAAGCTTTCTTT.

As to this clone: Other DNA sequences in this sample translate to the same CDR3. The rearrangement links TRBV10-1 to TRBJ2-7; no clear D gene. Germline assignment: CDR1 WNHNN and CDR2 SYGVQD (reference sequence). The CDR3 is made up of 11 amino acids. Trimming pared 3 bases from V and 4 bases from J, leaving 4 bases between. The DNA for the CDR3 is TGCGCCAGCAGTGAAGGGTACGAGCAGTACTTC. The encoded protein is CASSEGYEQYF.